The sequence of this TCR beta chain was determined in a study of blood T cell repertoires in COVID-19. Using immunoSEQ multiplex PCR, the repertoire was profiled, and TCRdb retains in-frame clones only, with some absent. The sample records around 180,000 clones, 70% to 85% being singletons. The CDR3 totals 18 residues. The V segment lost 0 bases and the J segment 1 base; nucleotides outside the gene matches: 7. Germline assignment: CDR1 SGHNT and CDR2 YYREEE (reference sequence). The origin of this receptor is an elderly man with COVID-19, enrolled during active disease. Sequenced: peripheral blood. V gene TRBV5-4 combines with J gene TRBJ1-5; 10 nucleotides agree with TRBD1. The CDR3 loop is CASSLGPPGQGSNQPQHF. The CDR3 DNA is TGTGCCAGCAGCTTGGGGCCCCCGGGACAGGGGAGCAATCAGCCCCAGCATTTT.